The 25 T cell receptor beta chains presented below share a single source sample, sequenced in a study of cytotoxic CD8 clonotypes in ibrutinib-treated CLL. The repertoire was sequenced with immunoSEQ multiplex PCR; TCRdb's copy has only in-frame clones and lacks some. This table holds about 130,000 clones, 75% to 80% found once. The sequencing here drew on PBMCs, taken after 24 months of ibrutinib treatment. Receptors originate from a human donor with chronic lymphocytic leukemia.

V gene TRBV7-9 combines with J gene TRBJ1-2, with 7 nucleotides matching TRBD1. After removal of 2 bases from V and 4 bases from J, the junction contained 7 bases not matched to a gene. The germline V gene has CDR1 SEHNR and CDR2 FQNEAQ (reference sequence). CDR3 size: 15 residues. The CDR3 DNA reads TGTGCCAGCAGCTTATGGCCAAAGGGGGCCTATGGCTACACCTTC. Translated: CASSLWPKGAYGYTF.

V gene TRBV20-1 combines with J gene TRBJ2-3, with TRBD2 as a possible D gene (6 bases). Trimming removed 6 bases from V and 11 bases from J, with 15 bases in between. The V gene's germline CDR1 is DFQATT and CDR2 SNEGSKA (reference sequence). The CDR3 is 11 residues long. This CDR3 reads CSAGKEGRQYF. The CDR3 DNA reads as TGCAGTGCGGGAAAGGAGGGACGGCAGTATTTT.

The J gene is TRBJ1-6, the V gene TRBV27, with TRBD1 identical over 10 bases. Per germline, CDR1 MNHEY and CDR2 SMNVEV (reference sequence). The CDR3 is 16 amino acids. V dropped 6 bases and J dropped 7; count of bases not matched to a gene: 9. CDR3 sequence: CASSSGGQGRNSPLHF. The CDR3 DNA is TGTGCCAGCAGCTCTGGGGGACAGGGGAGAAATTCACCCCTCCACTTT.

V and J are TRBV7-2 and TRBJ2-1; 13 bases are a match to TRBD2. This CDR3 is 15 amino acids long. The V segment lost 5 bases and the J segment 4 bases; nucleotides outside the gene matches: 2. The germline gives CDR1 SGHTA, CDR2 FQGNSA. The CDR3 DNA follows: TGTGCCAGCAGCACGGGACTAGCGGGGTACAATGAGCAGTTCTTC. It yields the protein CASSTGLAGYNEQFF.

The chain recombines TRBV6-5 with TRBJ1-2, with 7 bases that match TRBD1. The CDR3 consists of 14 residues. Germline CDR1 reads MNHEY; CDR2 reads SVGAGI. Germline trimming cut 5 bases from V and 10 bases from J; bases unmatched to any gene: 13. The CDR3 protein is CASSRDSPPIYYTF. In nucleotides, the CDR3 is TGTGCCAGCAGTAGGGACAGCCCCCCTATATACTACACCTTC.

The gene calls are TRBV30 and TRBJ2-7; D is uncertain. Deletions cut 2 bases from V and 2 bases from J, with 10 bases between. The CDR3 runs 13 residues. Germline assignment: CDR1 GTSNPN and CDR2 SVGIG (reference sequence). CDR3 nucleotide sequence: TGTGCCTGGAGTCTGGGGATCCCCTACGAGCAGTACTTC. Translating gives CAWSLGIPYEQYF.

The J gene is TRBJ2-6, the V gene TRBV27; no clear D. CDR1 is MNHEY, CDR2 SMNVEV, per germline (reference sequence). V was clipped by 3 bases and J by 3 bases, with 3 bases between them. The CDR3 totals 13 residues. This chain's CDR3 is CASSFSGANVLTF. The CDR3 coding sequence is TGTGCCAGCAGTTTTAGTGGGGCCAACGTCCTGACTTTC.

This clone was observed a handful of times. The chain employs TRBV27 and TRBJ2-2, with D hard to call. Between the trimmed V and J ends, which lost 6 bases and 7 bases, there was a span of 18 bases. Germline V gene lookup returns CDR1 MNHEY and CDR2 SMNVEV (reference sequence). The CDR3 consists of 15 residues. The CDR3 nucleotides are TGTGCCAGCAGCCCCTCCCCCGGTCCAGGCGGGGAGCTGTTTTTT. This sequence encodes CASSPSPGPGGELFF.

CDR3 sequence reads: CASSLRTGNDEQFF. In DNA form, the CDR3 reads TGTGCCAGCAGTTTGCGGACAGGGAACGATGAGCAGTTCTTC. The rearrangement links TRBV27 to TRBJ2-1, with 8 bases identical to TRBD1. Germline values: CDR1 MNHEY, CDR2 SMNVEV (reference sequence). With 3 bases clipped from V and 8 bases from J, the junction kept 6 bases outside the gene matches. The CDR3 sequence is 14 residues long.

The DNA of the CDR3 is TGCGCCAGCAGCCAAGCAGGGAGTCCGCAGTATTTT. Translating it yields CASSQAGSPQYF. The chain has TRBV4-3 and TRBJ2-3; D may correspond to TRBD1 or TRBD2 (5 bases each). The CDR3 runs 12 residues. Trimming removed 1 base at V and 10 bases at J, with 9 bases between. CDR1 LGHNA and CDR2 YSLEER come from the germline V gene.

This clone was recorded once. This sequence joins TRBV2 and TRBJ2-7; the D gene is possibly TRBD1 (5 bases). Germline V gene data show CDR1 as SNHLY and CDR2 as FYNNEI. V shed 7 bases and J shed 4 bases, with 11 bases lying between them. This CDR3 region has 12 residues. The DNA of the CDR3 is TGTGCCAGCAAAGGACATCCATACGAGCAGTACTTC. It is translated as CASKGHPYEQYF.

The chain employs TRBV27 and TRBJ1-2; D gene uncertain. Germline loops: CDR1 MNHEY, CDR2 SMNVEV (reference sequence). The CDR3 covers 14 residues. V lost 5 bases to trimming and J lost 2 bases, with 12 bases between them. The CDR3 DNA is TGTGCCAGCAGTCAGCGGGAGGGAAACTATGGCTACACCTTC. Its protein is CASSQREGNYGYTF.

The chain uses TRBV7-3 and TRBJ2-7; 8 bases align to TRBD2. The CDR3 is 15 residues long. Germline CDR1 is SGHTA and CDR2 is FQGTGA. The ends lost 4 bases at V and 2 bases at J; junction bases unmatched: 7. CDR3 protein: CASSSYPGLAYEQYF. Here the CDR3 DNA reads TGTGCCAGCAGCTCGTATCCGGGACTAGCCTACGAGCAGTACTTC.

The genes are TRBV2 and TRBJ1-6, with a possible D match to TRBD1 (6 bases). Germline loops: CDR1 SNHLY, CDR2 FYNNEI. The V gene lost 9 bases and the J gene lost 13 bases, with 13 bases spanning the gap. The CDR3 is 11 residues long. The CDR3 coding sequence is TGTGCCAGGGGGGGGCGGAATCCCCTCCACTTT. Protein product: CARGGRNPLHF.

The chain couples TRBV7-2 to TRBJ1-5, with D possibly matching TRBD1 (6 bases). This CDR3 is built from 14 residues. The germline gives CDR1 SGHTA, CDR2 FQGNSA. V dropped 4 bases and J dropped 4 bases, with 11 bases sitting between them. The CDR3: CASSWGRGNQPQHF. The CDR3, as DNA: TGTGCCAGCAGCTGGGGCAGGGGTAATCAGCCCCAGCATTTT.

The chain joins TRBV18 to TRBJ2-2; D unclear. This CDR3 comprises 13 residues. Germline CDR1 is KGHSH and CDR2 is LQKENI. V was clipped by 2 bases and J by 9 bases, with 10 bases between them. Written as DNA, the CDR3 is TGTGCCAGCTCACCAGGCGCATCCCGGGAGCTGTTTTTT. The encoded protein is CASSPGASRELFF.

The table lists this clone with a few counts. The rearrangement links TRBV7-9 to TRBJ2-1, with D perhaps assigned TRBD1 or TRBD2 (6 bases each). CDR1 and CDR2 from the germline V gene are SEHNR and FQNEAQ (reference sequence). The length of the CDR3 is 15 residues. Trimming pared 3 bases from V and 7 bases from J, leaving 16 bases between. CDR3 DNA sequence: TGTGCCAGCAGCTTCACTACTGGGGGGCGTAATGAGCAGTTCTTC. Protein: CASSFTTGGRNEQFF.

The J gene is TRBJ1-1, the V gene TRBV6-6; 9 nucleotides agree with TRBD1. Germline assignment: CDR1 MNHNY and CDR2 SVGAGI (reference sequence). The CDR3 is made up of 14 amino acids. Unmatched junction bases numbered 5, after V lost 5 bases and J lost 4 bases. CDR3 protein: CASSPRTGATEAFF. The DNA for the CDR3 is TGTGCCAGCAGTCCACGGACAGGGGCCACTGAAGCTTTCTTT.

V is TRBV6-5 and J is TRBJ2-3; 9 bases agree with TRBD1. Germline V lookup: CDR1 MNHEY, CDR2 SVGAGI. This CDR3 has 15 amino acids. J lost 2 bases, V lost 5 bases, and 5 bases had no gene match. CDR3 sequence (DNA): TGTGCCAGCAGTCCCGGACAGGGGCTCACAGATACGCAGTATTTT. It is translated as CASSPGQGLTDTQYF.

This CDR3 reads CASSLRRHNSPLHF. The DNA for the CDR3 is TGTGCCAGCAGTTTACGACGGCATAATTCACCCCTCCACTTT. The chain is built from TRBV27 and TRBJ1-6; D unclear. CDR3 size: 14 residues. The ends were cut back, 2 bases at V and 5 bases at J, with 7 bases in the middle. Per the germline V gene, CDR1 is MNHEY and CDR2 is SMNVEV (reference sequence).

This clone has a count of ten or more. The rearrangement joins TRBV7-9 to TRBJ1-2; D is uncertain. CDR1 SEHNR and CDR2 FQNEAQ come from the germline V gene (reference sequence). V lost 3 bases and J lost 8, with 10 bases in between. This CDR3 is 12 amino acids long. The CDR3 DNA is TGTGCCAGCAGCTTCGACGAACGGGGCTACACCTTC. It yields the protein CASSFDERGYTF.

This clone was recorded at least ten times. The rearrangement uses TRBV11-2 and TRBJ2-3, with D perhaps matching TRBD1 (6 bases). CDR1 is SGHAT, CDR2 FQNNGV, per germline. V lost 5 bases and J lost 6, with 9 bases in between. This CDR3 is built from 12 residues. Written as DNA, the CDR3 is TGTGCCAGCAGCCCAGGGGAGGATACGCAGTATTTT. This sequence encodes CASSPGEDTQYF.

This clone was seen a single time. The V and J genes are TRBV6-6 and TRBJ1-4; 8 nucleotides match TRBD1. Germline V gene sequence: CDR1 MNHNY, CDR2 SVGAGI (reference sequence). Trimming at V came to 2 bases and at J to 6 bases, leaving 5 bases not matched to a gene. This CDR3 is 15 amino acids long. This chain's CDR3 is CASSYPDRGHEKLFF. The CDR3 nucleotides are TGTGCCAGCAGTTACCCCGACAGGGGCCATGAAAAACTGTTTTTT.

The rearrangement joins TRBV4-3 to TRBJ1-2; D might be TRBD1 (5 bases). Germline loops: CDR1 LGHNA, CDR2 YSLEER. The CDR3 extends over 17 amino acids. V was clipped by 0 bases and J by 4 bases, with 18 bases between them. In nucleotides, the CDR3 is TGCGCCAGCAGCCAAGATCTGGGGCCCAGCCCACTCTATGGCTACACCTTC. This sequence encodes CASSQDLGPSPLYGYTF.

The gene calls are TRBV5-8 and TRBJ2-7, with TRBD1 matching over 8 bases. The CDR3 spans 15 residues. Losses at the gene ends were 5 bases for V and 4 bases for J; bases not matched to a gene: 11. Germline loops: CDR1 SGHTS, CDR2 YDEGEE. CDR3 in DNA: TGTGCCAGCAGACGATCCGGGACAGGCTGGTACGAGCAGTACTTC. This encodes CASRRSGTGWYEQYF.